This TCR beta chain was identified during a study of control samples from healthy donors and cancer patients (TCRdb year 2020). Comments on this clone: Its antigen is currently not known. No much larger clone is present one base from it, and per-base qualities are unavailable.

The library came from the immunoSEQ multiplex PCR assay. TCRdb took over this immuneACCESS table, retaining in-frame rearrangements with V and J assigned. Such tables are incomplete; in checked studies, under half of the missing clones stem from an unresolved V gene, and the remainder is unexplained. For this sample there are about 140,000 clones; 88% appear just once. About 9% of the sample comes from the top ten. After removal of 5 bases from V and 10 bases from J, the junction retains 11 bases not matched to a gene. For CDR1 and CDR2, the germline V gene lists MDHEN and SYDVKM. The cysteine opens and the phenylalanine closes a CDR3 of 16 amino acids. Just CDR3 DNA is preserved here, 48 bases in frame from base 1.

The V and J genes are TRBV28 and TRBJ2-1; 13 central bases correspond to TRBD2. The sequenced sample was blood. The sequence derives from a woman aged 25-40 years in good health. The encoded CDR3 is CASSPGGLAGDREQFF. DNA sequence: TGTGCCAGCAGTCCCGGCGGACTAGCGGGAGATCGAGAGCAGTTCTTC.